The present T cell receptor beta chain was sequenced within a study of blood T cell repertoires in COVID-19. Some clones are missing from TCRdb's copy, which holds only in-frame ones; the method was immunoSEQ multiplex PCR. The sample gives around 440,000 clones, around 89% of which show up once; roughly 12% is in the top ten. V was pared by 7 bases and J by 9 bases, with 16 bases between. CDR1 is LNHDA, CDR2 SQIVND, per germline (reference sequence). The CDR3 loop spans 14 amino acids. The receptor's source is a woman between 50 and 59 years old with COVID-19, enrolled during active disease. The sequencing input was peripheral blood. V and J are TRBV19 and TRBJ1-6, with D possibly matching TRBD1 (5 bases). CDR3 loop: CASKFGRVGSPLHF. In DNA, the CDR3 is TGTGCCAGTAAATTCGGCAGGGTGGGTTCACCCCTCCACTTT.